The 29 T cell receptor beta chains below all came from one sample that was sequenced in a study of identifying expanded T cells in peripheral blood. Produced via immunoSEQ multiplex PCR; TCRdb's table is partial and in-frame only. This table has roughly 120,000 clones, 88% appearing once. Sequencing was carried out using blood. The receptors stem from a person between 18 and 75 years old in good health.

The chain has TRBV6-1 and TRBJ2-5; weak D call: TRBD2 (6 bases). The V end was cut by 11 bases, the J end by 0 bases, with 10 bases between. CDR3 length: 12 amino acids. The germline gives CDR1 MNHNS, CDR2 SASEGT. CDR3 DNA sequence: TGTGCCGCGGGGTACAACCAAGAGACCCAGTACTTC. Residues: CAAGYNQETQYF.

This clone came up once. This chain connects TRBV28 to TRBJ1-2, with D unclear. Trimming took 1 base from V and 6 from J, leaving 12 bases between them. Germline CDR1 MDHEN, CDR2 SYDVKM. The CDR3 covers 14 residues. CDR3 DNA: TGTGCCAGCAGTTTATCAACAGCCGAGAATGGCTACACCTTC. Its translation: CASSLSTAENGYTF.

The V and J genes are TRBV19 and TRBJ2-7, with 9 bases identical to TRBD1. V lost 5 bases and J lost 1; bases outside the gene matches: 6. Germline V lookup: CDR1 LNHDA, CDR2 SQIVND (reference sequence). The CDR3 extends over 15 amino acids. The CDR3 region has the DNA TGTGCCAGTAGTGGCGGACAGGGGAGTTCCTACGAGCAGTACTTC. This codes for CASSGGQGSSYEQYF.

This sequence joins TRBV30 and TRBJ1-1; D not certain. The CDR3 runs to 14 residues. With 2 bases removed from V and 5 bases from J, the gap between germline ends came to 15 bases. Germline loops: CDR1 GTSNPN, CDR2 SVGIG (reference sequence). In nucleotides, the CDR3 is TGTGCCTGGAGTCTGTGGACCACTCGGACTGAAGCTTTCTTT. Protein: CAWSLWTTRTEAFF.

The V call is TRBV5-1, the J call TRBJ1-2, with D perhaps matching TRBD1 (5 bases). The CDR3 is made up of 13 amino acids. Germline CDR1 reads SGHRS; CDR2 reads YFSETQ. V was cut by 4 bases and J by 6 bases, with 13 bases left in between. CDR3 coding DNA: TGCGCCAGCAGCCAGACAGTTATTGATGGCTACACCTTC. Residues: CASSQTVIDGYTF.

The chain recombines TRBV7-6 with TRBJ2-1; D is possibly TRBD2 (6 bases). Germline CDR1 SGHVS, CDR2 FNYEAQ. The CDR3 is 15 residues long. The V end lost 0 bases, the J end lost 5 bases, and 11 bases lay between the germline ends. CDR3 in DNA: TGTGCCAGCAGCTTAGCTAGCGGAGGGCACAATGAGCAGTTCTTC. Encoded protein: CASSLASGGHNEQFF.

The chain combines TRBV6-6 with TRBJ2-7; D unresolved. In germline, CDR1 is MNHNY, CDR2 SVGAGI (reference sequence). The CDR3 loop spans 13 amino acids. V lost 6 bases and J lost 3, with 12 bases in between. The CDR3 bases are TGTGCCAGCAGATCACCGGCCTTCTACGAGCAGTACTTC. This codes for CASRSPAFYEQYF.

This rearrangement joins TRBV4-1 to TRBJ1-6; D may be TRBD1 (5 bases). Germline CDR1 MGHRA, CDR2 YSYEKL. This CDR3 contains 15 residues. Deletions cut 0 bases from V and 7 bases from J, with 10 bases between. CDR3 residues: CASSQELAGNSPLHF. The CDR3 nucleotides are TGCGCCAGCAGCCAAGAGTTGGCAGGGAATTCACCCCTCCACTTT.

For the CDR3, the DNA is TGTGCCAGCAGTGAATTGCAGGATTCAAAGTTGGCCCAGTACTTC. Translated, it gives CASSELQDSKLAQYF. The chain combines TRBV6-1 with TRBJ2-5; D not certain. Between the trimmed V and J ends, which lost 2 bases and 9 bases, there was a span of 19 bases. Germline-derived CDR1 and CDR2 are MNHNS and SASEGT. The CDR3 extends over 15 amino acids.

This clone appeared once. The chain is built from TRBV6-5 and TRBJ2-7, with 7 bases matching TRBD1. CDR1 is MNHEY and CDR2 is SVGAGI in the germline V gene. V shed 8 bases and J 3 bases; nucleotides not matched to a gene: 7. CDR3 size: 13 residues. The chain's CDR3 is CASGRDSFYEQYF. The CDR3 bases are TGTGCCAGCGGCCGGGACAGCTTCTACGAGCAGTACTTC.

CDR3 residues: CASSTGTANTGELFF. DNA for the CDR3: TGTGCCAGCTCAACAGGGACTGCGAACACCGGGGAGCTGTTTTTT. The chain joins TRBV18 to TRBJ2-2; D tentatively reads TRBD1 or TRBD2 (6 bases each). The CDR3 consists of 15 residues. Germline V gives CDR1 KGHSH, CDR2 LQKENI. V gave up 5 bases and J gave up 0 bases, with 10 bases separating them. Full variable domain (outside the CDR3, taken from reference TRBV18 and TRBJ2-2): NAGVMQNPRHLVRRRGQEARLRCSPMKGHSHVYWYRQLPEEGLKFMVYLQKENIIDESGMPKERFSAEFPKEGPSILRIQQVVRGDSAAYFCASSTGTANTGELFFGEGSRLTVL.

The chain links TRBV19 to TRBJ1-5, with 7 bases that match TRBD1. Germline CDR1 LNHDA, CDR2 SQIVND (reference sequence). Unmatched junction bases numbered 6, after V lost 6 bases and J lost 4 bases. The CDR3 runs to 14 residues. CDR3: CASRATGPNQPQHF. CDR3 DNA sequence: TGTGCCAGTAGGGCGACAGGGCCTAATCAGCCCCAGCATTTT.

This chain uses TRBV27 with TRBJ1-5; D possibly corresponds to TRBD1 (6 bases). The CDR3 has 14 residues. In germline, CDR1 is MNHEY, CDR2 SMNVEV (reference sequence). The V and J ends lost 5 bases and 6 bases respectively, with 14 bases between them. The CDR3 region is CASSLNRVSQPQHF. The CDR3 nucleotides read TGTGCCAGCAGTCTAAACAGGGTGTCTCAGCCCCAGCATTTT.

CDR3 sequence: CASSNLTGYGELFF. DNA of the CDR3: TGCGCCAGCAGCAACCTGACAGGGTACGGGGAGCTGTTTTTT. The V gene is TRBV5-1, the J gene TRBJ2-2, with 7 bases that match TRBD1. The CDR3 has 14 residues. Germline lookup yields CDR1 SGHRS and CDR2 YFSETQ. V lost 4 bases to trimming and J lost 7 bases; unmatched junction nucleotides: 7.

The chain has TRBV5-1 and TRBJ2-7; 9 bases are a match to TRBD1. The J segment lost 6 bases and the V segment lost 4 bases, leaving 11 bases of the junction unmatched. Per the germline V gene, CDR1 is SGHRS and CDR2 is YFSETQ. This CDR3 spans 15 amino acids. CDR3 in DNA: TGCGCCAGCAGCGCACCGGGACAGGGAATAGTCGAGCAGTACTTC. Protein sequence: CASSAPGQGIVEQYF. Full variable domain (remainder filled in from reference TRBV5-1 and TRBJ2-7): KAGVTQTPRYLIKTRGQQVTLSCSPISGHRSVSWYQQTPGQGLQFLFEYFSETQRNKGNFPGRFSGRQFSNSRSEMNVSTLELGDSALYLCASSAPGQGIVEQYFGPGTRLTVT.

The CDR3 protein is CASSFGTAINTGELFF. CDR3 sequence (DNA): TGCGCCAGCAGCTTCGGGACAGCTATTAACACCGGGGAGCTGTTTTTT. The chain links TRBV5-1 to TRBJ2-2, with TRBD1 identical over 7 bases. V trimming: 2 bases; J trimming: 2 bases; junction bases outside the gene matches: 6. The CDR3 consists of 16 residues. Per germline, CDR1 SGHRS and CDR2 YFSETQ.

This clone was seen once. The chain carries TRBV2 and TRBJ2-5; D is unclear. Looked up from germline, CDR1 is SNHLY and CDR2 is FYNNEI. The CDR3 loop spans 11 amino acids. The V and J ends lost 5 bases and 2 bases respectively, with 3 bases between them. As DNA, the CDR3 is TGTGCCAGCAGTATACAAGAGACCCAGTACTTC. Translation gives CASSIQETQYF. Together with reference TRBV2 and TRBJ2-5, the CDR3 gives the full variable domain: EPEVTQTPSHQVTQMGQEVILRCVPISNHLYFYWYRQILGQKVEFLVSFYNNEISEKSEIFDDQFSVERPDGSNFTLKIRSTKLEDSAMYFCASSIQETQYFGPGTRLLVL.

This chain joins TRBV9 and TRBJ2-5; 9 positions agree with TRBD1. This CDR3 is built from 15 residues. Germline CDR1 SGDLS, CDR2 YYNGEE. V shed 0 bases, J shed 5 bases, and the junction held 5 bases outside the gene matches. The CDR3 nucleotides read TGTGCCAGCAGCGTAGGACAGGGGGTTATGGAGACCCAGTACTTC. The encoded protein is CASSVGQGVMETQYF.

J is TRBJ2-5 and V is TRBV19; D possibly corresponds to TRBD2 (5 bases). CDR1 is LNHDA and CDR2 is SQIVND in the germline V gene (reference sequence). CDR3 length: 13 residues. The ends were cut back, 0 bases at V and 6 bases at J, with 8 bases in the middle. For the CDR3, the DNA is TGTGCCAGTAGTATAGACGGGGTGAAGACCCAGTACTTC. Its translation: CASSIDGVKTQYF.

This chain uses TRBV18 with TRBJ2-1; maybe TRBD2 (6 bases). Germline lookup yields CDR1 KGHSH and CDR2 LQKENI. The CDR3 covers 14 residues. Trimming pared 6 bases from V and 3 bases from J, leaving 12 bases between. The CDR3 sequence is CASSAGLIYNEQFF. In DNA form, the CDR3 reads TGTGCCAGCTCGGCGGGACTGATCTACAATGAGCAGTTCTTC.

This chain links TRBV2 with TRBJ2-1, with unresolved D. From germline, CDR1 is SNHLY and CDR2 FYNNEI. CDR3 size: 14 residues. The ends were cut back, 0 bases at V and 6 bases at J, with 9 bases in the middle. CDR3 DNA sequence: TGTGCCAGCAGTGAAGCCTGGGTACCCAATGAGCAGTTCTTC. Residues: CASSEAWVPNEQFF. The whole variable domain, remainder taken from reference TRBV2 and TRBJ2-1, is EPEVTQTPSHQVTQMGQEVILRCVPISNHLYFYWYRQILGQKVEFLVSFYNNEISEKSEIFDDQFSVERPDGSNFTLKIRSTKLEDSAMYFCASSEAWVPNEQFFGPGTRLTVL.

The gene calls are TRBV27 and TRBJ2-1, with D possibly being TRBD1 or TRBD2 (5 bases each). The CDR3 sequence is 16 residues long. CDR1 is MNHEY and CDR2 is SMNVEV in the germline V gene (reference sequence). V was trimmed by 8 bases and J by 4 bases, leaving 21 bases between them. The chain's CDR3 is CASHSLGETPYNEQFF. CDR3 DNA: TGTGCCAGCCACTCCTTGGGGGAAACGCCTTACAATGAGCAGTTCTTC.

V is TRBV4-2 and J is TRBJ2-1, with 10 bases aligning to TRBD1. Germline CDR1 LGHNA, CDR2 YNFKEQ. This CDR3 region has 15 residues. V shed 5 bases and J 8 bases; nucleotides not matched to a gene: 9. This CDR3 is CASSYGQGEWDEQFF. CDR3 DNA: TGTGCCAGCAGCTATGGACAGGGGGAGTGGGATGAGCAGTTCTTC.

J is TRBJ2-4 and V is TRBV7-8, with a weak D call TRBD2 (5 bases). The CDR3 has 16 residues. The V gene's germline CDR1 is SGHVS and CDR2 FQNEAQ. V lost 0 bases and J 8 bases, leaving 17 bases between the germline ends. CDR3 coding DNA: TGTGCCAGCAGCTTAGCGAGATCGTGGGAGTGGGACATTCAGTACTTC. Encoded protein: CASSLARSWEWDIQYF. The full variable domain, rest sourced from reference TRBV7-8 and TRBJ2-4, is GAGVSQSPRYKVAKRGQDVALRCDPISGHVSLFWYQQALGQGPEFLTYFQNEAQLDKSGLPSDRFFAERPEGSVSTLKIQRTQQEDSAVYLCASSLARSWEWDIQYFGAGTRLSVL.

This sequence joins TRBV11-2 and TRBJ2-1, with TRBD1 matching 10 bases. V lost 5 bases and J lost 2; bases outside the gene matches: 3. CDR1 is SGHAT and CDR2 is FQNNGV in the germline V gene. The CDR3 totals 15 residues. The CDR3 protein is CASSRGTGAYNEQFF. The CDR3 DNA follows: TGTGCCAGCAGCCGCGGGACAGGGGCCTACAATGAGCAGTTCTTC.

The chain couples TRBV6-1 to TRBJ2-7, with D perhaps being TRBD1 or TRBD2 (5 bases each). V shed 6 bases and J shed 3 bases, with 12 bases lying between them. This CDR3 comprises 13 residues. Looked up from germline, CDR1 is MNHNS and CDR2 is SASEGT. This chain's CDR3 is CASRFGTDYEQYF. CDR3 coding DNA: TGTGCCAGCAGGTTCGGGACCGACTACGAGCAGTACTTC.

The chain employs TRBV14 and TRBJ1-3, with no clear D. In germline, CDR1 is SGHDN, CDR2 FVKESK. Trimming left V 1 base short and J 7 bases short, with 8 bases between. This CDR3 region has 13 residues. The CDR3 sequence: CASSQGFGNTIYF. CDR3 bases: TGTGCCAGCAGCCAAGGTTTTGGGAACACCATATATTTT.

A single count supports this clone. CDR3 in amino acids: CASSRVRDTQYF. The CDR3 DNA reads as TGTGCCAGCAGTCGCGTCAGGGATACGCAGTATTTT. The chain is built from TRBV7-3 and TRBJ2-3; D uncertain. Germline CDR1 SGHTA, CDR2 FQGTGA. Trimming stripped 6 bases from V and 6 bases from J, with 10 bases between. The CDR3 loop spans 12 amino acids.

The CDR3: CAISPTILQGEFVKTQYF. CDR3 sequence (DNA): TGTGCCATCAGCCCAACAATTTTACAGGGGGAATTCGTGAAGACCCAGTACTTC. This chain links TRBV10-3 with TRBJ2-5, with TRBD1 matching 8 bases. With 6 bases clipped from V and 6 bases from J, the junction kept 21 bases outside the gene matches. There are 18 residues in the CDR3. Germline V lookup: CDR1 ENHRY, CDR2 SYGVKD.